This T cell receptor beta chain came from a study of T-cell memory formation after mild COVID-19. Study information: Across donors, TCR clusters were largely donor specific. Findings and caveats of the study: Some clones that responded turned up in pre-infection memory, which suggests that cross-reactive memory joined in.

TCRdb processed the 5' RACE reads anew with MiXCR; each CDR3 protein has one entry. Seen here are some 310,000 distinct CDR3 sequences, less than 25% observed once, and the top ten hold around 20%. The germline V gene has CDR1 SEHNR and CDR2 FQNEAQ (reference sequence). Trimming removed 5 bases from V and 3 bases from J, with 17 bases in between. This CDR3 has 15 residues. This clonotype was observed a few times. What it binds is not known. The sample taken for sequencing was PBMCs or a T cell subset sorted from them (not recorded which). The J gene is TRBJ2-7, the V gene TRBV7-9; D perhaps matches TRBD2 (5 bases). The clonotype comes from a man aged 18 to 29 who had mild COVID-19 (a few samples of this study predate the infection). Cell type and time point are not known. The DNA of the CDR3 is TGTGCCAGCAGCGGGATCAGGACTGCAGGCTACGAGCAGTACTTC. Protein sequence: CASSGIRTAGYEQYF.